This T cell receptor (beta chain) was recorded in a study of blood T cell repertoires in COVID-19. Study context: T cells, B-cell-depleted T cells, or PBMCs provided the cDNA or gDNA that served as material.

Germline CDR1 is SGHRS and CDR2 is YFSETQ. This CDR3 contains 14 residues. The V gene end was trimmed by 4 bases and the J gene end by 4 bases; junction bases not matched to a gene: 4. As originally analysed: Counts of nucleated cells, estimated from reference gene primer amplification, were obtained. Data came from immunoSEQ multiplex PCR; TCRdb stores just in-frame clones and leaves some out. V, J and clone size are taken as reported in that table, and D and trimming were inferred from the DNA itself. Of approximately 55,000 clones in the sample, 80% to 90% were seen once. V usage is TRBV5-1 and J usage is TRBJ2-3, with 9 bases fitting TRBD1. This receptor was obtained from a man aged 45-65 years with active COVID-19. Sequenced input: peripheral blood. The CDR3 loop reads CASSAGQGSDTQYF. The CDR3 coding sequence is TGCGCCAGCAGCGCGGGACAGGGATCAGATACGCAGTATTTT.